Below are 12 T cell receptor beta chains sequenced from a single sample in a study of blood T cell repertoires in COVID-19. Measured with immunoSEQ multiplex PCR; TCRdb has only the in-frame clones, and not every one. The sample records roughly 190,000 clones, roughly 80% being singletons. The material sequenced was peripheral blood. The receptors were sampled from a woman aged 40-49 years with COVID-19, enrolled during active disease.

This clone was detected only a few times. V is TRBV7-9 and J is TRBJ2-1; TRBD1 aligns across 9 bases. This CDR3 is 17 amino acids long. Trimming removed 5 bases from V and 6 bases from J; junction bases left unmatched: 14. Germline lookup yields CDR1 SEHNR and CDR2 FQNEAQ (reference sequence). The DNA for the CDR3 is TGTGCCAGCAGCCCACCATCCGGTGGGACAGGGATCAATGAGCAGTTCTTC. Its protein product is CASSPPSGGTGINEQFF.

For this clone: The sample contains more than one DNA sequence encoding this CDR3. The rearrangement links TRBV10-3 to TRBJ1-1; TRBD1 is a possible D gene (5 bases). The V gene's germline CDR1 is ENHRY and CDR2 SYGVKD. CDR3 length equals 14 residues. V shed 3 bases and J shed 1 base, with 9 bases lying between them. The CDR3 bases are TGTGCCATCAGTGATCGAGACAGGAACACTGAAGCTTTCTTT. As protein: CAISDRDRNTEAFF.

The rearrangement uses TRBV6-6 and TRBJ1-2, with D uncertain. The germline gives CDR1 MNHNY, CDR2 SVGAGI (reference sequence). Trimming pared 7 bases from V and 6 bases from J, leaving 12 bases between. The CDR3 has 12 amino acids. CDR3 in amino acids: CASTARVDGYTF. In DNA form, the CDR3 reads TGTGCCAGCACGGCGAGGGTTGATGGCTACACCTTC.

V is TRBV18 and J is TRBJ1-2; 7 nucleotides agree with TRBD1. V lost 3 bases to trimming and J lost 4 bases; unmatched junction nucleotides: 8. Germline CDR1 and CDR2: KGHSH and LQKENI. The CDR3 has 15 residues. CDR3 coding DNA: TGTGCCAGCTCACCCGACCCGACAGGGTTCTATGGCTACACCTTC. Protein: CASSPDPTGFYGYTF.

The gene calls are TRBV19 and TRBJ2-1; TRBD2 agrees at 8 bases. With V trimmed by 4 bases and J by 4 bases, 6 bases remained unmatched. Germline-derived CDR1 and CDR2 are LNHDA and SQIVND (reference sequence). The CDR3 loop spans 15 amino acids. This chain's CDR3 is CASSTGLGNYNEQFF. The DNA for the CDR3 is TGTGCCAGTAGTACGGGACTAGGGAATTACAATGAGCAGTTCTTC.

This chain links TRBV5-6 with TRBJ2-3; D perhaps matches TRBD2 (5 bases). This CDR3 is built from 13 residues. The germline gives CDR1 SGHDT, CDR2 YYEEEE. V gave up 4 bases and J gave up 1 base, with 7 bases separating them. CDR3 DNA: TGTGCCAGCAGCCGGAGGCGCACAGATACGCAGTATTTT. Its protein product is CASSRRRTDTQYF.

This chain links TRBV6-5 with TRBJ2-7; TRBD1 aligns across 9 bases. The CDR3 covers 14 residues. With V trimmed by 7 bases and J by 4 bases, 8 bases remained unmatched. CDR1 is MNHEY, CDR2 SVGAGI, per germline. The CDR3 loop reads CASMWGQGGYEQYF. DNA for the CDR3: TGTGCCAGCATGTGGGGACAGGGAGGGTACGAGCAGTACTTC.

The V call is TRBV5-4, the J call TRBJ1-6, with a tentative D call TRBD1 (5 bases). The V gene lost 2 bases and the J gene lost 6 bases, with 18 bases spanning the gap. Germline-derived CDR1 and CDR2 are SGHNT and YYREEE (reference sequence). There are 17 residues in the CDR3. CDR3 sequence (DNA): TGTGCCAGCAGCTTTGAGGGCGCGGGGGTCTCTAATTCACCCCTCCACTTT. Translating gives CASSFEGAGVSNSPLHF.

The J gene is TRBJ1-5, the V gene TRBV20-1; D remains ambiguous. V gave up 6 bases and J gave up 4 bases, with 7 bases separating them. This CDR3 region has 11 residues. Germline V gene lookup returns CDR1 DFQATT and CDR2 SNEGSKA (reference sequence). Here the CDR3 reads CSAARNQPQHF. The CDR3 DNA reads TGCAGTGCCGCGCGGAATCAGCCCCAGCATTTT.

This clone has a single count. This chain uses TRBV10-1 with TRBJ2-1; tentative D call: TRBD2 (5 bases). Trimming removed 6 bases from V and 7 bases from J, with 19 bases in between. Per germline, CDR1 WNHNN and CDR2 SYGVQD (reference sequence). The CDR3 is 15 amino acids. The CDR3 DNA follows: TGCGCCAGCAGCGACCGAGGGTTAGGTGGGAATGAGCAGTTCTTC. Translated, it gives CASSDRGLGGNEQFF.

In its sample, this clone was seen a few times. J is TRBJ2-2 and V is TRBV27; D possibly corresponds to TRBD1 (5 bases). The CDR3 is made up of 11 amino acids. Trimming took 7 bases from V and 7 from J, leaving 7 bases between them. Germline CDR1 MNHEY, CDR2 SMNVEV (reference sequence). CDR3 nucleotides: TGTGCCAGCAACCAGGGCGGGGAGCTGTTTTTT. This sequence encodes CASNQGGELFF.

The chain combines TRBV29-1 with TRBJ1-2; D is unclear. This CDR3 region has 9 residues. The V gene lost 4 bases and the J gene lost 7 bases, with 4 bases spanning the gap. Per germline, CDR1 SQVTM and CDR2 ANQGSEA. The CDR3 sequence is CSVGAGYTF. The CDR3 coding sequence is TGCAGCGTTGGGGCTGGCTACACCTTC.